This entry describes one T cell receptor beta chain. Its antigen is unidentified. The record originates from a study of Ad26.COV2.S vaccination and SARS-CoV-2 variants. The treatment is: roughly 20 received Ad26.COV2.S at low or high dose, single or two shots; 5 received placebo; per-sample allocation not given. Sampling occurred on day 63 after the first vaccine or placebo injection. Boston provided a donor who was an adult aged 18-55 years. Trimming pared 9 bases from V and 1 base from J, leaving 7 bases between. The length of the CDR3 is 12 residues. Per the germline V gene, CDR1 is SGHNT and CDR2 is YYREEE (reference sequence). Data came from immunoSEQ multiplex PCR; TCRdb stores just in-frame clones and leaves some out. The table has around 270,000 clones, around 88% seen once; the top ten hold less than 3.5%. General study results and limits: Vaccinated and placebo-treated recipients had similar non-spike TCR breadth.

V gene TRBV5-4 combines with J gene TRBJ2-2; D remains unclear. This specimen was peripheral blood, taken in a trial of Ad26.COV2.S vaccine versus placebo. The TCR originated in a person between 18 and 65 years old who received the Ad26.COV2.S COVID-19 vaccine or a placebo. The CDR3 region is CAIYRNTGELFF. Written as DNA, the CDR3 is TGTGCCATCTATAGGAACACCGGGGAGCTGTTTTTT. Variable domain in full (rest from reference TRBV5-4 and TRBJ2-2): ETGVTQSPTHLIKTRGQQVTLRCSSQSGHNTVSWYQQALGQGPQFIFQYYREEENGRGNFPPRFSGLQFPNYSSELNVNALELDDSALYLCAIYRNTGELFFGEGSRLTVL.